This entry lists 25 T cell receptor beta chains sequenced from one sample in a study of T cells in women clearing cervical HPV infection. Assay used: immunoSEQ multiplex PCR; TCRdb lists only in-frame clones, some missing. This table lists approximately 38,000 clones. The sequenced material came from blood buffy coat. The origin of the receptors is a woman between 18 and 70 years old with a cervical HPV16 infection that either progressed to CIN3+ or cleared (not recorded which).

Note on this clone: The CDR3 goes on 3 residues after the read ends, and that part is filled in from the germline J gene. This sequence joins TRBV7-2 and TRBJ1-1; maybe TRBD1 (6 bases). Germline assignment: CDR1 SGHTA and CDR2 FQGNSA. The CDR3 runs to 15 residues. Trimming took off 2 bases at V and 4 bases at J, with 14 bases between the two ends. Partial CDR3 DNA: TGTGCCAGCAGCTTAAACAGGGTAGGGATCACTGAA. Protein product: CASSLNRVGITE. In full, the CDR3 is CASSLNRVGITEAFF. Full variable domain (remainder filled in from reference TRBV7-2 and TRBJ1-1): GAGVSQSPSNKVTEKGKDVELRCDPISGHTALYWYRQSLGQGLEFLIYFQGNSAPDKSGLPSDRFSAERTGGSVSTLTIQRTQQEDSAVYLCASSLNRVGITEAFFGQGTRLTVV.

Turning to this clone: The read stops 3 residues short of the end of the CDR3; the missing end is completed from the germline J gene. The genes are TRBV10-3 and TRBJ2-1, with D possibly TRBD1 on 6 matching bases. Germline CDR1 is ENHRY and CDR2 is SYGVKD. The CDR3 is 14 amino acids. The V gene lost 4 bases and the J gene lost 8 bases, with 15 bases spanning the gap. The DNA read from the CDR3 is TGTGCCATCAGTGTACAGGGCGCCGGGGATGAG. Translating it yields CAISVQGAGDE. The CDR3 as a whole reads CAISVQGAGDEQFF.

On this clone: The read finishes 3 residues shy of the CDR3 end, and the germline J gene is used to complete it. The chain combines TRBV19 with TRBJ1-6; TRBD1 agrees at 7 bases. Germline V gene data show CDR1 as LNHDA and CDR2 as SQIVND (reference sequence). The CDR3 has 15 amino acids. V shed 7 bases, J shed 7 bases, and the junction held 10 bases outside the gene matches. The DNA read from the CDR3 is TGTGCCAGTAATGTGCGGACACAGGGGAATTCACCC. The encoded protein is CASNVRTQGNSP. The full CDR3 protein is CASNVRTQGNSPLHF.

For this clone: The CDR3 goes on 3 residues after the read ends, and that part is filled in from the germline J gene. The chain couples TRBV6-4 to TRBJ2-3; possibly TRBD2 for D (5 bases). Between the trimmed V and J ends, which lost 5 bases and 8 bases, there was a span of 14 bases. The germline gives CDR1 MRHNA, CDR2 SNTAGT. CDR3 length: 13 residues. The sequenced part of the CDR3 DNA is TGTGCCAGCAGTTCCAACCCGGCGGGTACG. This gives the protein CASSSNPAGT. The CDR3 as a whole reads CASSSNPAGTQYF.

On this clone itself: From the germline J gene comes the end of the CDR3, since the read stops 3 residues before it. The chain has TRBV20-1 and TRBJ2-3, with D perhaps matching TRBD1 (6 bases). Germline V gene data show CDR1 as DFQATT and CDR2 as SNEGSKA (reference sequence). The ends were cut back, 0 bases at V and 3 bases at J, with 25 bases in the middle. The CDR3 is made up of 19 amino acids. The CDR3 protein is CSARDPRPPHRDRTDTQYF. Partial CDR3 DNA: TGCAGTGCTAGAGATCCGCGGCCACCCCATCGCGACAGGACAGATACG.

On this clone: The read ends 3 residues early relative to the CDR3; the germline J gene fills the gap. This chain connects TRBV6-2 or TRBV6-3 to TRBJ2-7, with D possibly TRBD1 on 5 matching bases. V was pared by 6 bases and J by 2 bases, with 8 bases between. Germline CDR1 and CDR2: MNHEY and SVGEGT. CDR3 length: 12 residues. The chain's CDR3 is CASSQTAYEQYF. The sequenced part of the CDR3 DNA is TGTGCCAGCAGCCAGACAGCCTACGAG.

In regard to this clone: The CDR3 end lies 3 residues beyond the end of the read and is filled in from the germline J gene. Within the sample, other DNA sequences also encode this same CDR3. The chain employs TRBV19 and TRBJ1-3, with TRBD1 matching over 11 bases. Trimming cost V 7 bases and J 1 base; bases outside gene matches: 15. This CDR3 is built from 19 residues. Germline V lookup: CDR1 LNHDA, CDR2 SQIVND (reference sequence). The chain's CDR3 is CASTLRTGGAKISGNTIYF. CDR3 DNA, as far as it was read: TGTGCCAGTACCCTAAGGACAGGGGGCGCGAAGATATCTGGAAACACC. Variable domain in full (rest from reference TRBV19 and TRBJ1-3): DGGITQSPKYLFRKEGQNVTLSCEQNLNHDAMYWYRQDPGQGLRLIYYSQIVNDFQKGDIAEGYSVSREKKESFPLTVTSAQKNPTAFYLCASTLRTGGAKISGNTIYFGEGSWLTVV.

As to this clone: The sequence runs out 3 residues before the end of the CDR3; the remainder is reconstructed from the germline J gene. V and J are TRBV7-2 and TRBJ1-2, with D hard to call. The CDR3 is 13 amino acids. Trimming pared 1 base from V and 7 bases from J, leaving 10 bases between. The germline CDR1 and CDR2 sequences are SGHTA and FQGNSA. CDR3 DNA, as far as it was read: TGTGCCAGCAGCTTAGGCGCGATCGGTGGC. Translation gives CASSLGAIGG. The full CDR3 is CASSLGAIGGYTF.

To note about this clone: With the read ending 3 residues before the CDR3 end, the germline J gene is used to fill in that end. The chain recombines TRBV30 with TRBJ1-4; tentatively, D is TRBD1 (5 bases). Trimming cost V 5 bases and J 5 bases, with 18 bases left between them. The CDR3 totals 15 residues. CDR1 is GTSNPN and CDR2 is SVGIG in the germline V gene (reference sequence). Here the CDR3 reads CAWGHRTSSNEKLFF. The covered CDR3 bases are TGTGCCTGGGGCCACAGGACCTCATCAAATGAAAAA.

In regard to this clone: The read finishes 3 residues shy of the CDR3 end, and the germline J gene is used to complete it. The chain couples TRBV4-1 to TRBJ1-3; D is unclear. Per germline, CDR1 MGHRA and CDR2 YSYEKL. CDR3 size: 15 residues. Trimming pared 0 bases from V and 0 bases from J, leaving 6 bases between. This CDR3 reads CASSQELLSGNTIYF. The CDR3 DNA, read in part, is TGCGCCAGCAGCCAAGAACTGCTCTCTGGAAACACC.

On this clone: The read gets to within 3 residues of the CDR3 end, and the germline J gene fills in the rest. The genes are TRBV18 and TRBJ1-2; the D gene is possibly TRBD1 (6 bases). Germline assignment: CDR1 KGHSH and CDR2 LQKENI. The CDR3 spans 13 residues. The chain's CDR3 is CASSLQGREGYTF. The CDR3 bases that were read are TGTGCCAGCTCGTTACAGGGTCGGGAAGGC.

This CDR3 reads CASSSFGGAYEQYF. The CDR3 DNA, read in part, is TGTGCCAGCAGCTCTTTCGGGGGGGCCTACGAG. The V call is TRBV11-2, the J call TRBJ2-7; 8 positions agree with TRBD2. The read gets to within 3 residues of the CDR3 end, and the germline J gene fills in the rest. In germline, CDR1 is SGHAT, CDR2 FQNNGV. V was pared by 4 bases and J by 2 bases, with 4 bases of the junction left unmatched. The CDR3 covers 14 residues.

Turning to this clone: The sequenced fragment ends 3 residues before the CDR3 boundary, so the rest is inferred from the germline J gene. The chain combines TRBV12-3 or TRBV12-4 with TRBJ2-3, with a tentative D call TRBD1 (5 bases). The V end was cut by 2 bases, the J end by 1 base, with 7 bases between. The CDR3 sequence is 14 residues long. CDR3 protein: CASSLKGRTDTQYF. The part of the CDR3 DNA that was read is TGTGCCAGCAGTTTAAAGGGGCGCACAGATACG.

A word on this clone: The observed sequence ends 3 residues before the CDR3 terminus, with the missing tail filled in from the germline J gene. The chain employs TRBV7-2 and TRBJ2-7; D gene uncertain. The CDR3 has 14 residues. The V gene lost 1 base and the J gene lost 3 bases, with 10 bases spanning the gap. Germline lookup yields CDR1 SGHTA and CDR2 FQGNSA. CDR3: CASSLGNSRYEQYF. CDR3 DNA, as far as it was read: TGTGCCAGCAGCTTAGGTAACAGTCGCTACGAG.

With regard to this clone: Coverage ceases 3 residues before the CDR3 finishes, and the germline J gene fills in the end. The genes are TRBV7-9 and TRBJ1-2; D gene ambiguous. This CDR3 spans 13 amino acids. The germline V gene has CDR1 SEHNR and CDR2 FQNEAQ (reference sequence). The CDR3 here is CASSLTAGNDYTF. The covered CDR3 bases are TGTGCCAGCAGCCTCACAGCGGGGAATGAC. The full variable domain, rest sourced from reference TRBV7-9 and TRBJ1-2, is DTGVSQNPRHKITKRGQNVTFRCDPISEHNRLYWYRQTLGQGPEFLTYFQNEAQLEKSRLLSDRFSAERPKGSFSTLEIQRTEQGDSAMYLCASSLTAGNDYTFGSGTRLTVV.

In regard to this clone: Read coverage stops 3 residues before the CDR3 terminus; the germline J gene supplies the remainder. This chain joins TRBV6-1 and TRBJ2-1; possible D gene TRBD1, 6 bases. The CDR3 is 13 residues long. Germline V gives CDR1 MNHNS, CDR2 SASEGT. The V and J ends lost 3 bases and 8 bases respectively, with 11 bases between them. Partial CDR3 DNA: TGTGCCAGCAGTGATGTCTACAGGGATGAG. Its protein product is CASSDVYRDE. The full CDR3 protein reads CASSDVYRDEQFF.

Turning to this clone: The read halts 3 residues ahead of the CDR3 end, with the missing end drawn from the germline J gene. This sequence joins TRBV18 and TRBJ1-1, with TRBD1 identical over 7 bases. J gave up 0 bases and V 3 bases, and 4 bases lay outside the gene matches. The CDR3 has 15 amino acids. Germline-derived CDR1 and CDR2 are KGHSH and LQKENI. This CDR3 is CASSPKTGMNTEAFF. CDR3 DNA, as far as it was read: TGTGCCAGCTCACCCAAGACAGGGATGAACACTGAA.

Concerning this clone itself: The read halts 3 residues ahead of the CDR3 end, with the missing end drawn from the germline J gene. The V and J genes are TRBV20-1 and TRBJ1-5; tentatively, D is TRBD1 (6 bases). Per the germline V gene, CDR1 is DFQATT and CDR2 is SNEGSKA (reference sequence). The CDR3 length is 16 residues. Between the trimmed V and J ends, which lost 1 base and 0 bases, there was a span of 13 bases. CDR3 DNA (partial): TGCAGTGCTAGAGCCCTGACAGGTTATAGCAATCAGCCC. The encoded protein is CSARALTGYSNQP. The CDR3, in full, reads CSARALTGYSNQPQHF.

Note on this clone: Its ends do not fully match the called genes, so a read error is possible. The read comes to an end 3 residues before the CDR3 does, leaving the germline J gene to fill in the end. The rearrangement uses TRBV7-9 and TRBJ1-2, with a weak D call TRBD1 (6 bases). The CDR3 totals 14 residues. In germline, CDR1 is SEHNR, CDR2 FQNEAQ (reference sequence). The CDR3 bases that were read are TGTGCCAGCAGTTTAGGGGGGGAAATCTACGAC. Its translation: CASSLGGEIYD. The complete CDR3 protein is CASSLGGEIYDYTF.

Regarding this clone: Coverage ceases 3 residues before the CDR3 finishes, and the germline J gene fills in the end. The chain links TRBV5-1 to TRBJ2-1; maybe TRBD2 (5 bases). CDR1 and CDR2 (germline): SGHRS, YFSETQ. CDR3 length: 15 amino acids. Deletions cut 0 bases from V and 1 base from J, with 8 bases between. The CDR3 DNA, read in part, is TGCGCCAGCAGCTTGGCAGCGGATTCCTACAATGAG. It is translated as CASSLAADSYNE. The complete CDR3 protein is CASSLAADSYNEQFF.

With respect to this clone: The CDR3 is cut off 3 residues early in the read; its end comes from the germline J gene. The V and J genes are TRBV20-1 and TRBJ2-7, with TRBD2 matching over 7 bases. V was clipped by 6 bases and J by 4 bases; unmatched bases: 12. The CDR3 is 14 residues long. The V gene's germline CDR1 is DFQATT and CDR2 SNEGSKA (reference sequence). CDR3 sequence: CSADPRGVDYEQYF. CDR3 DNA (partial): TGCAGTGCAGACCCACGGGGGGTCGATTACGAG.

Details on this clone: The read gets to within 3 residues of the CDR3 end, and the germline J gene fills in the rest. The chain couples TRBV30 to TRBJ1-1, with no clear D. The CDR3 consists of 15 residues. Germline assignment: CDR1 GTSNPN and CDR2 SVGIG (reference sequence). V gave up 3 bases and J gave up 5 bases, with 19 bases separating them. CDR3 protein: CAWRRGREVYTEAFF. CDR3 DNA (partial): TGTGCCTGGAGGCGCGGTCGCGAAGTTTATACTGAA.

Concerning this clone: The read halts 3 residues ahead of the CDR3 end, with the missing end drawn from the germline J gene. J is TRBJ2-2 and V is TRBV19; 7 positions agree with TRBD1. The CDR3 loop spans 16 amino acids. V shed 5 bases, J shed 5 bases, and the junction held 11 bases outside the gene matches. Looked up from germline, CDR1 is LNHDA and CDR2 is SQIVND (reference sequence). The part of the CDR3 DNA that was read is TGTGCCAGTAGTTCATCTACAGGGGCGGCGACCGGGGAG. Amino acid sequence: CASSSSTGAATGE. The full CDR3 protein is CASSSSTGAATGELFF.

About this clone itself: The read finishes 3 residues shy of the CDR3 end, and the germline J gene is used to complete it. The genes are TRBV30 and TRBJ1-2, with 12 bases that match TRBD1. V lost 2 bases, J lost 4 bases, and 8 bases stayed unmatched. The CDR3 runs to 16 residues. CDR1 is GTSNPN and CDR2 is SVGIG in the germline V gene (reference sequence). CDR3 protein: CAWSPTGQGAVYGYTF. Incomplete CDR3 DNA: TGTGCCTGGAGTCCCACGGGACAGGGGGCAGTCTATGGC.

A word on this clone: The read falls 3 residues short of the CDR3 end, and the missing part is taken from the germline J gene. This chain uses TRBV18 with TRBJ1-3; D not resolved. Germline V gene data show CDR1 as KGHSH and CDR2 as LQKENI. The length of the CDR3 is 15 residues. V dropped 1 base and J dropped 0 bases, with 7 bases sitting between them. Here the CDR3 reads CASSPLAVSGNTIYF. The sequenced part of the CDR3 DNA is TGTGCCAGCTCACCACTGGCAGTCTCTGGAAACACC.